The clone carrying this TCR beta chain was seen a handful of times. CDR1 is LGHNA, CDR2 YNFKEQ, per germline. The V end lost 8 bases, the J end lost 1 base, and 14 bases lay between the germline ends. This CDR3 contains 15 residues. The sample comes from a study of OX40 agonist ivuxolimab in advanced cancers. Autoimmune disease history or systemic immunosuppression led to patient exclusion. This table comes from immunoSEQ multiplex PCR, and its TCRdb copy is limited to in-frame clones, with some not included. The data hold 80,000 to 100,000 clones, with less than 95% observed a single time. The source was CD4+ or CD8+ T cells sorted from blood, collected in a trial of the OX40 agonist ivuxolimab. The source of this sequence is an adult with an advanced solid tumor such as melanoma, head and neck, liver or kidney cancer. This chain joins TRBV4-2 and TRBJ1-4; D might be TRBD1 (5 bases). CDR3 DNA sequence: TGTGCCAGCGGGGGTCTAAGCGGAACTAATGAAAAACTGTTTTTT. Its translation is CASGGLSGTNEKLFF.